The 5 T cell receptor beta chains presented below share a single source sample, sequenced in a study of shared clonotypes between healthy human individuals. Generated by immunoSEQ multiplex PCR, the TCRdb table keeps only in-frame clones and is missing some. This table holds millions of clones, roughly 94% found once. Naivety among CD8 cells was defined by CD45RO negativity and positive CCR7 selection, thereby excluding terminally differentiated effector memory CD45RA+ cells. Sequencing input: naive CD8+ T cells sorted from blood. The source is a man aged 18 to 30 in good health.

The chain couples TRBV5-1 to TRBJ2-7; D uncertain. V was shortened by 2 bases and J by 1 base, with 10 bases between the two germline ends. The V gene's germline CDR1 is SGHRS and CDR2 YFSETQ. The CDR3 extends over 14 amino acids. CDR3 bases: TGCGCCAGCAGCTTCGGTCAGTCGTCCTACGAGCAGTACTTC. This encodes CASSFGQSSYEQYF.

The gene calls are TRBV9 and TRBJ2-7; D gene unclear. The germline V gene encodes CDR1 SGDLS and CDR2 YYNGEE. The V gene lost 0 bases and the J gene lost 6 bases, with 10 bases spanning the gap. This CDR3 has 13 amino acids. As DNA, the CDR3 is TGTGCCAGCAGCGTAGGGGAACACCTCGAGCAGTACTTC. This translates into CASSVGEHLEQYF.

Turning to this clone: The identical CDR3 is also encoded by other nucleotide sequences in the sample. The chain combines TRBV28 with TRBJ2-7; D gene uncertain. Trimming removed 1 base at V and 1 base at J, with 5 bases between. The CDR3 is 13 residues long. Looked up from germline, CDR1 is MDHEN and CDR2 is SYDVKM. CDR3 sequence (DNA): TGTGCCAGCAGTTTATCCCGTTCCTACGAGCAGTACTTC. It codes for CASSLSRSYEQYF.

The chain recombines TRBV11-2 with TRBJ2-7, with D perhaps TRBD1 (5 bases). This CDR3 has 15 amino acids. The germline V gene has CDR1 SGHAT and CDR2 FQNNGV. V dropped 1 base and J dropped 3 bases, with 13 bases sitting between them. Here the CDR3 reads CASSLGPSGNYEQYF. CDR3 DNA sequence: TGTGCCAGCAGCTTAGGGCCATCAGGGAACTACGAGCAGTACTTC. The entire variable domain, with the rest obtained from reference TRBV11-2 and TRBJ2-7, is as follows: EAGVAQSPRYKIIEKRQSVAFWCNPISGHATLYWYQQILGQGPKLLIQFQNNGVVDDSQLPKDRFSAERLKGVDSTLKIQPAKLEDSAVYLCASSLGPSGNYEQYFGPGTRLTVT.

The V call is TRBV19, the J call TRBJ2-2; D is perhaps TRBD1 or TRBD2 (5 bases each). This CDR3 comprises 15 residues. CDR1 is LNHDA, CDR2 SQIVND, per germline (reference sequence). The germline V and J ends were trimmed by 6 bases and 8 bases, with 19 bases remaining between them. CDR3 sequence reads: CASRGDGPFAGELFF. The DNA for the CDR3 is TGTGCCAGTAGGGGGGACGGTCCGTTTGCTGGGGAGCTGTTTTTT.